These 2 T cell receptor beta chains share one sample of origin, sequenced in a study of Ad26.COV2.S vaccination and SARS-CoV-2 variants (dated by TCRdb to the early 2020s). The library was produced with the immunoSEQ multiplex PCR assay. What TCRdb holds here is the immuneACCESS table cut down to in-frame rearrangements. Part of the clones is not present; checked against another copy, under half of the missing clones reflect an unresolved V gene, and the others are unexplained. This sample lists about 480,000 clones; approximately 88% were detected once. Roughly 13% of the sample comes from the top ten. Explained via the paper, the treatment or condition label denotes: roughly 19 received Ad26.COV2.S at low or high dose, single or two shots; several received placebo; per-sample allocation not given. Repertoires of vaccine and placebo recipients were sequenced from samples collected on day 63 after the first injection.

Sequencing used peripheral blood, obtained in a trial of Ad26.COV2.S vaccine versus placebo. Source of these receptors: a person aged 18-65 years who received the Ad26.COV2.S COVID-19 vaccine or a placebo.

V and J are TRBV6-2 or TRBV6-3 and TRBJ2-7, with TRBD2 identical over 13 bases. The germline V gene has CDR1 MNHEY and CDR2 SVGEGT. This CDR3 is 17 amino acids long. The ends lost 4 bases at V and 4 bases at J; junction bases unmatched: 10. The CDR3 DNA sequence: TGTGCCAGCAGTTCCCCACGGACTAGCGGGAGCGGTTACGAGCAGTACTTC. Translation gives CASSSPRTSGSGYEQYF.

Concerning this clone: One end of the junction is discordant with germline, which a read error may explain. V gene TRBV7-2 combines with J gene TRBJ2-3; 9 bases are a match to TRBD2. Germline lookup yields CDR1 SGHTA and CDR2 FQGNSA. The CDR3 totals 20 residues. CDR3 sequence reads: CASSLALAGSYLASTYTQYF. CDR3 coding DNA: TGTGCCAGCAGCTTAGCGCTAGCGGGGAGTTACCTAGCAAGCACATATACGCAGTATTTT.